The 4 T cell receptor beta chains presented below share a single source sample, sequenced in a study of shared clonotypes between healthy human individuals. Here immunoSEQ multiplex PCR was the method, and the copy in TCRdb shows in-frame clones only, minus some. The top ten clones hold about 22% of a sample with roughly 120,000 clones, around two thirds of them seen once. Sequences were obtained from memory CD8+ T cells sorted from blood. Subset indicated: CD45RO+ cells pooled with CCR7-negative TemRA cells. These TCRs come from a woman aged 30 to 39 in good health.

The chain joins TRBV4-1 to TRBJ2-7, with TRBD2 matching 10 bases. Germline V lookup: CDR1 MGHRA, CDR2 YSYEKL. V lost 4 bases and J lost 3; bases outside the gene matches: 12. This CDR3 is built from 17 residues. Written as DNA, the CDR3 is TGCGCCAGCAGCCTAAAGGGCCCGGGGACTAGCGACTACGAGCAGTACTTC. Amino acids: CASSLKGPGTSDYEQYF.

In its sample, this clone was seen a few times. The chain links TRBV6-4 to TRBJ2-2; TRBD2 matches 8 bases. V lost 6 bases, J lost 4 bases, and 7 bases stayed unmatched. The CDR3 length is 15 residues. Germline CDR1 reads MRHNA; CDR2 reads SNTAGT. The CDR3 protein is CASSGGGLSTGELFF. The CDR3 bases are TGTGCCAGCAGCGGGGGGGGCCTCAGCACCGGGGAGCTGTTTTTT.

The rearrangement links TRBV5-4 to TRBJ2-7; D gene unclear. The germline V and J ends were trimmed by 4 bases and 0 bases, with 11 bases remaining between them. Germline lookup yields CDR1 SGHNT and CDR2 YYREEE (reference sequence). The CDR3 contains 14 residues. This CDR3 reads CASSPRGSSYEQYF. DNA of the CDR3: TGTGCCAGCAGCCCGCGTGGATCCTCCTACGAGCAGTACTTC.

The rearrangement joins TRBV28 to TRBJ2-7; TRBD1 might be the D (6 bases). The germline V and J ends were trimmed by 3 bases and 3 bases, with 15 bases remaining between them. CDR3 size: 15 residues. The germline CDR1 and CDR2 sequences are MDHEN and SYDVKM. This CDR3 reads CASSLDRAMRYEQYF. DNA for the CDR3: TGTGCCAGCAGTTTGGACAGAGCGATGCGCTACGAGCAGTACTTC.